This T cell receptor (beta chain) comes out of a study of blood T cell repertoires in COVID-19. Study background: Material from acute and convalescent COVID-19 was sourced from the United States, Italy and Spain.

In germline, CDR1 is SNHLY, CDR2 FYNNEI. V gave up 7 bases and J gave up 0 bases, with 15 bases separating them. The CDR3 is 15 residues long. Method: immunoSEQ multiplex PCR; TCRdb's copy keeps in-frame clones and lacks some. The sample lists about 150,000 clones, approximately 80% seen once, with 2.5% to 3.5% in the top ten. V is TRBV2 and J is TRBJ1-2, with D unclear. This sequence was found in a woman aged 55-69 years with acute or convalescent COVID-19. The sample consisted of peripheral blood. This CDR3 reads CASIPLDFSNYGYTF. In DNA form, the CDR3 reads TGTGCCAGCATCCCTTTAGACTTTTCTAACTATGGCTACACCTTC.